This TCR beta chain was sequenced during a study of metastatic and nonmetastatic thyroid tumors. Study-wide background: Repertoires of blood and of tissue (tumor or nodule) from malignant and benign thyroid patients were compared. Regarding the study as a whole: In blood and tumor, TCR beta diversity was reportedly significantly higher in malignant thyroid tumors than in benign nodules.

There were no patients who had received any treatment before thyroid surgery. As handled by the study authors: A classifier for distant metastasis in papillary thyroid cancer was constructed using CDR3 differences observed across clinicopathological groups. TCRdb re-clonotyped the PCR reads via MiXCR. TCRdb assigned the V and J calls; the authors' analysis was not used. The sample lists 35,000 to 40,000 clones, around 20% seen once, with roughly 16% in the top ten. This clone was recorded at least ten times. Its antigen is as yet unknown. This CDR3 comprises 14 residues. V was trimmed by 6 bases and J by 2 bases, leaving 14 bases between them. Germline V gives CDR1 SGHTA, CDR2 FQGTGA.

Material: blood. The clonotype originates from a female donor with papillary thyroid cancer or a benign thyroid nodule (not recorded which). Some clones in this sample may be carry-over from other donors' samples. The chain couples TRBV7-3 to TRBJ2-7, with D perhaps given as TRBD1 or TRBD2 (5 bases each). The CDR3 is CASRSSGGAYEQYF. The CDR3 DNA follows: TGTGCCAGCAGGAGTTCTGGGGGAGCCTACGAGCAGTACTTC.